The rows below give T cell receptor beta chains drawn from one sample of a study of CD8+ T cells in alopecia areata. Generated by immunoSEQ multiplex PCR, the TCRdb table keeps only in-frame clones and is missing some. The profile covers about 140,000 clones, with around 82% appearing a single time and approximately 25% taken by the ten largest. The starting material was CD8+ T cells sorted from blood, obtained at week 4, from a patient treated with tofacitinib. The receptors stem from a human donor with alopecia areata. Each CDR3 is given with its conserved first and last residue. A D gene is named only where the DNA matches it firmly. Expanded clones are given a class, and other clones once, few, many or no size at all.

V	J	size	D	DNA	CDR3
TRBV7-9	TRBJ2-5	.	TRBD2	TGTGCCAGCAGCAGCGGGACTAGCGGCGATCAAGAGACCCAGTACTTC	CASSSGTSGDQETQYF
TRBV13	TRBJ2-1	.	.	TGTGCCAGCAGCTTATGGGCAGGGACTGAGCAGTTCTTC	CASSLWAGTEQFF
TRBV5-1	TRBJ2-7	.	TRBD2	TGCGCCAGCAGCTTGGATGGACTAGCGGGGGTCTACGAGCAGTACTTC	CASSLDGLAGVYEQYF
TRBV18	TRBJ2-2	.	.	TGTGCCAGCTCCCCCAACACCGGGGAGCTGTTTTTT	CASSPNTGELFF
TRBV4-3	TRBJ2-6	.	.	TGCGCCAGCAGTGCGGGGACCGGGGCCAACGTCCTGACTTTC	CASSAGTGANVLTF
TRBV29-1	TRBJ2-7	once	TRBD2	TGCAGCGTTCGGGAGGGCTACGAGCAGTACTTC	CSVREGYEQYF
TRBV2	TRBJ1-1	.	.	TGTGCCAGCAGTAGGAAAAGGGAGGGAATGTGGACTGAAGCTTTCTTT	CASSRKREGMWTEAFF
TRBV29-1	TRBJ2-7	.	TRBD1	TGCAGCGTGGTTTGGACAGGGGGTGAGCAGTACTTC	CSVVWTGGEQYF
TRBV5-1	TRBJ2-2	.	.	TGCGCCAGCAGCCCACCAAATTCGAACACCGGGGAGCTGTTTTTT	CASSPPNSNTGELFF
TRBV10-2	TRBJ2-3	.	TRBD2	TGCGCCAGCAGCCTTGGGACTAGCGGGGCTCAGAGGGATACGCAGTATTTT	CASSLGTSGAQRDTQYF
TRBV5-1	TRBJ2-1	.	.	TGCGCCAGCAGCTTCCGGGACGGAATCTACAATGAGCAGTTCTTC	CASSFRDGIYNEQFF
TRBV2	TRBJ2-1	.	TRBD2	TGTGCCAGCAGTGAAGAACTAGCGGGGACGTACAATGAGCAGTTCTTC	CASSEELAGTYNEQFF
TRBV10-3	TRBJ2-7	.	TRBD1	TGTGCCATCAGTGAGTCGGGACAGGCCCCCTCCGAGCAGTACTTC	CAISESGQAPSEQYF
TRBV29-1	TRBJ2-3	.	.	TGCAGCGTTGAAGGCCCTTATATCACAGATACGCAGTATTTT	CSVEGPYITDTQYF
TRBV7-2	TRBJ2-7	.	.	TGTGCCAGCAGCTTAAGTTACGAGCAGTACTTC	CASSLSYEQYF
TRBV15	TRBJ2-1	.	TRBD2	TGTGCCACCAGCAGAGATTTCGAGCGGGGGGGTGGTAATGAGCAGTTCTTC	CATSRDFERGGGNEQFF
TRBV29-1	TRBJ2-3	.	.	TGCAGCGTTGTTGTGGGGGGACAAGGAGATACGCAGTATTTT	CSVVVGGQGDTQYF
TRBV6-5	TRBJ2-1	.	TRBD1	TGTGCCAGCAGTTCAGGGACAGGGGACTACAATGAGCAGTTCTTC	CASSSGTGDYNEQFF
TRBV4-1	TRBJ2-3	.	.	TGCGCCAGCAGCCAAGTTGTAACAGATACGCAGTATTTT	CASSQVVTDTQYF
TRBV19	TRBJ2-3	once	.	TGTGCCAGTAGTAACGCGGGGGCCAACACAGATACGCAGTATTTT	CASSNAGANTDTQYF
TRBV4-1	TRBJ2-1	.	.	TGCGCCAGCAGCCCCCCAGGACCCGCCAATGAGCAGTTCTTC	CASSPPGPANEQFF
TRBV29-1	TRBJ2-7	.	.	TGCAGCGTTGAAGTTGGGACCCCCTCCTACGAGCAGTACTTC	CSVEVGTPSYEQYF
TRBV29-1	TRBJ2-7	.	TRBD1	TGCAGCGCCGAGGTTATTGGGACAGGGGTCCCATTATTC	CSAEVIGTGVPLF
TRBV9	TRBJ2-7	.	.	TGTGCCAGCAGCCTTGACAGGTATTCCTACGAGCAGTACTTC	CASSLDRYSYEQYF
TRBV7-9	TRBJ2-5	.	.	TGTGCCAGCAGGCCCGACGGTCAGGGGACCCAGTACTTC	CASRPDGQGTQYF
TRBV25-1	TRBJ1-2	.	TRBD1	TGTGCCAGCAGTGATCACGGGACAGCTGACTATGGCTACACCTTC	CASSDHGTADYGYTF
TRBV19	TRBJ2-6	.	.	TGTGCCAGTAGTACTCCCCTCGGAGGGTTCGGGGCCAACGTCCTGACTTTC	CASSTPLGGFGANVLTF
TRBV29-1	TRBJ1-5	.	.	TGCAGCGCCCTGACCTCAGAAAGCAATCAGCCCCAGCATTTT	CSALTSESNQPQHF
TRBV7-9	TRBJ2-1	.	.	TGTGCCAGCAGCTCCGGACGGAATGAGCAGTTCTTC	CASSSGRNEQFF
TRBV27	TRBJ2-1	.	.	TGTGCCAGCAGTTTATCCTCCATCATGTACAATGAGCAGTTCTTC	CASSLSSIMYNEQFF
TRBV2	TRBJ1-1	.	.	TGTGCCAGCAGTGATGGGGGCCTGAACACTGAAGCTTTCTTT	CASSDGGLNTEAFF
TRBV7-2	TRBJ2-3	.	.	TGTGCCAGCAGCTTGGCTAGGGGGACAGATACGCAGTATTTT	CASSLARGTDTQYF